The 26 T cell receptor beta chains given below trace back to one sample, sequenced in a study of T-cell memory formation after mild COVID-19. TCRdb re-analysed the 5' RACE reads in MiXCR, keeping a single row per CDR3 protein. The sample has 65,000 to 100,000 distinct CDR3 sequences; over 10% are singletons. The sample taken for sequencing was PBMCs or a T cell subset sorted from them (not recorded which). The receptors stem from a man between 18 and 29 years old who had mild COVID-19 (a few samples of this study predate the infection). Cell type and time point are not known.

V and J are TRBV3-2 and TRBJ2-1; the table gives TRBD1 as D, unverified against the DNA. TRBV3-2 is given as a pseudogene. CDR3 length equals 16 residues. CDR3 in DNA: TGTGCCAGAAATACCCCCCGACAGGGGTCCTACAATGAGCAGTTCTTC. Protein: CARNTPRQGSYNEQFF.

This clonotype has a count of ten or more. This chain joins TRBV7-2 and TRBJ1-5; D not resolved. V was trimmed by 7 bases and J by 4 bases, leaving 11 bases between them. Germline V gene lookup returns CDR1 SGHTA and CDR2 FQGNSA. The CDR3 has 13 amino acids. The CDR3 DNA reads as TGTGCCAGCAAACAAACAGCGAATCAGCCCCAGCATTTT. Its translation: CASKQTANQPQHF.

V usage is TRBV25-1 and J usage is TRBJ1-4, with D possibly matching TRBD1 (5 bases). V lost 4 bases, J lost 13 bases, and 16 bases lay in between. CDR3 length: 13 residues. Per germline, CDR1 MGHDK and CDR2 SYGVNS. The CDR3: CASSVLTDNGLFF. CDR3 nucleotide sequence: TGTGCCAGCAGTGTCTTAACGGACAACGGACTGTTTTTT.

The gene calls are TRBV6-2 or TRBV6-3 and TRBJ1-2; D is uncertain. The CDR3 is 16 amino acids. Germline CDR1 MNHEY, CDR2 SVGEGT. Trimming took off 2 bases at V and 7 bases at J, with 20 bases between the two ends. CDR3 sequence: CASSYVDRGPAAGYTF. CDR3 sequence (DNA): TGTGCCAGCAGTTACGTGGACCGAGGGCCCGCTGCTGGCTACACCTTC.

The chain has TRBV18 and TRBJ2-7, with 7 bases aligning to TRBD2. The CDR3 extends over 14 amino acids. Germline CDR1 KGHSH, CDR2 LQKENI. V lost 3 bases to trimming and J lost 4 bases; unmatched junction nucleotides: 6. Written as DNA, the CDR3 is TGTGCCAGCTCACCGGAGACTAGCATATACGAGCAGTACTTC. It yields the protein CASSPETSIYEQYF.

This clonotype was picked up a small number of times. V and J are TRBV2 and TRBJ1-1; D is uncertain. The CDR3 is 12 residues long. V lost 3 bases and J 6 bases, leaving 8 bases between the germline ends. Germline values: CDR1 SNHLY, CDR2 FYNNEI. The CDR3 sequence: CASSDLSPEAFF. The CDR3 coding sequence is TGTGCCAGCAGTGACCTGTCTCCTGAAGCTTTCTTT.

This chain joins TRBV27 and TRBJ2-5, with 11 bases identical to TRBD2. Germline loops: CDR1 MNHEY, CDR2 SMNVEV (reference sequence). This CDR3 is built from 14 residues. V was pared by 5 bases and J by 2 bases, with 1 base of the junction left unmatched. This CDR3 reads CASSTSGGQETQYF. For the CDR3, the DNA is TGTGCCAGCAGTACTAGCGGGGGACAAGAGACCCAGTACTTC.

The chain recombines TRBV7-9 with TRBJ1-1; D is possibly TRBD1 (6 bases). Germline V gene sequence: CDR1 SEHNR, CDR2 FQNEAQ (reference sequence). Trimming took 5 bases from V and 8 from J, leaving 6 bases between them. This CDR3 region has 10 residues. CDR3 bases: TGTGCCAGCAGCGACAGGGAAGCTTTCTTT. Encoded protein: CASSDREAFF.

This clonotype was seen ten or more times. This chain connects TRBV24-1 to TRBJ2-3, with D perhaps assigned TRBD1 or TRBD2 (5 bases each). Trimming pared 5 bases from V and 2 bases from J, leaving 10 bases between. Germline V gene data show CDR1 as KGHDR and CDR2 as SFDVKD. The CDR3 runs 14 residues. The CDR3: CATSGGEHTDTQYF. CDR3 DNA sequence: TGTGCCACCAGTGGAGGGGAGCACACAGATACGCAGTATTTT.

The chain couples TRBV6-1 to TRBJ1-1; no definite D call. Per germline, CDR1 MNHNS and CDR2 SASEGT. CDR3 length: 12 amino acids. V shed 4 bases and J shed 1 base, with 4 bases lying between them. CDR3 sequence reads: CASSVANTEAFF. CDR3 sequence (DNA): TGTGCCAGCAGTGTCGCGAACACTGAAGCTTTCTTT.

This sequence joins TRBV21-1 and TRBJ2-7; the table gives TRBD1 as D, unverified against the DNA. TRBV21-1 is reported as a pseudogene. The CDR3 is made up of 17 amino acids. The CDR3 DNA follows: TGTGCCAGCAGCAATGACCCCGGGCAGAACAGCTCCTACGAGCAGTACTTC. It codes for CASSNDPGQNSSYEQYF.

V is TRBV7-3 and J is TRBJ2-1, with D unresolved. The CDR3 runs to 12 residues. From germline, CDR1 is SGHTA and CDR2 FQGTGA. V was shortened by 2 bases and J by 10 bases, with 9 bases between the two germline ends. The CDR3 spells CASSLGASEQFF. CDR3 nucleotide sequence: TGTGCCAGCAGCTTAGGCGCCTCGGAGCAGTTCTTC.

V gene TRBV29-1 combines with J gene TRBJ2-1; D may correspond to TRBD1 or TRBD2 (6 bases each). This CDR3 is built from 15 residues. V lost 1 base to trimming and J lost 6 bases, with 16 bases between them. Germline CDR1 SQVTM, CDR2 ANQGSEA. CDR3 DNA sequence: TGCAGCGTTGAAGTCTCCGGGGGCCGCCGCAATGAGCAGTTCTTC. Its protein is CSVEVSGGRRNEQFF.

This clonotype was picked up many times. The chain couples TRBV10-1 to TRBJ2-5; D may be TRBD1 (5 bases). Germline V gene data show CDR1 as WNHNN and CDR2 as SYGVQD (reference sequence). The CDR3 is 14 amino acids. Trimming cost V 4 bases and J 5 bases, with 14 bases left between them. This CDR3 reads CASSGTTSGETQYF. The CDR3 DNA is TGCGCCAGCAGTGGGACAACGTCCGGTGAGACCCAGTACTTC.

This CDR3 reads CASSLRGAYEQYF. CDR3 bases: TGCGCCAGCAGCTTGAGGGGGGCCTACGAGCAGTACTTC. The chain joins TRBV5-1 to TRBJ2-7, with D perhaps given as TRBD1 or TRBD2 (6 bases each). V was shortened by 1 base and J by 2 bases, with 7 bases between the two germline ends. From germline, CDR1 is SGHRS and CDR2 YFSETQ. The CDR3 has 13 amino acids.

The gene calls are TRBV10-3 and TRBJ1-1; no reliable D call. The CDR3 sequence is 15 residues long. V was clipped by 3 bases and J by 0 bases, with 11 bases between them. Germline lookup yields CDR1 ENHRY and CDR2 SYGVKD. The CDR3 protein is CAISDLHIMNTEAFF. CDR3 coding DNA: TGTGCCATCAGTGACCTACACATCATGAACACTGAAGCTTTCTTT.

This clonotype occurred a few times. The J gene is TRBJ2-7, the V gene TRBV10-3; D not certain. The CDR3 extends over 12 amino acids. Germline assignment: CDR1 ENHRY and CDR2 SYGVKD. V was pared by 2 bases and J by 0 bases, with 2 bases between. The CDR3: CAISETSYEQYV. CDR3 bases: TGTGCCATCAGTGAGACCTCCTACGAGCAGTACGTC.

This clonotype turned up a few times. The chain links TRBV12-3 or TRBV12-4 to TRBJ2-7; tentatively, D is TRBD1 (6 bases). Trimming took off 6 bases at V and 6 bases at J, with 15 bases between the two ends. This CDR3 has 13 amino acids. The CDR3 loop reads CASRQGFFGEQYF. The CDR3 DNA sequence: TGTGCCAGCAGACAGGGCTTCTTCGGCGAGCAGTACTTC.

This clonotype has a count of ten or more. For the CDR3, the DNA is TGTGCCAGCAGTTACCCTAGCGGGACCGTAGCAGATACGCAGTATTTT. Translated, it gives CASSYPSGTVADTQYF. The J gene is TRBJ2-3, the V gene TRBV6-2 or TRBV6-3, with 9 bases fitting TRBD2. After removal of 2 bases from V and 4 bases from J, the junction contained 7 bases not matched to a gene. This CDR3 region has 16 residues. Per the germline V gene, CDR1 is MNHEY and CDR2 is SVGEGT.

This clonotype was seen ten or more times. V is TRBV6-5 and J is TRBJ2-5, with 12 bases lining up with TRBD2. Germline CDR1 MNHEY, CDR2 SVGAGI. This CDR3 has 15 residues. V lost 2 bases and J lost 5; bases outside the gene matches: 3. The CDR3 sequence: CASSYTSGGPETQYF. CDR3 nucleotide sequence: TGTGCCAGCAGTTACACTAGCGGGGGGCCTGAGACCCAGTACTTC.

This clonotype was recorded at least ten times. J is TRBJ2-1 and V is TRBV30, with a weak D call TRBD1 (6 bases). The CDR3 totals 13 residues. Germline V lookup: CDR1 GTSNPN, CDR2 SVGIG (reference sequence). V was trimmed by 5 bases and J by 4 bases, leaving 12 bases between them. The CDR3 coding sequence is TGTGCCTGGCAACAGGGAGAATACAATGAGCAGTTCTTC. It codes for CAWQQGEYNEQFF.

The genes are TRBV7-9 and TRBJ1-2; D is ambiguous. Germline CDR1 and CDR2: SEHNR and FQNEAQ (reference sequence). The V end was cut by 3 bases, the J end by 3 bases, with 14 bases between. The CDR3 totals 15 residues. The CDR3 DNA follows: TGTGCCAGCAGCTTCCTGCGGGGTCAGGACTATGGCTACACCTTC. As protein: CASSFLRGQDYGYTF.

J is TRBJ1-2 and V is TRBV12-3 or TRBV12-4; no clear D gene. The CDR3 runs to 13 residues. The V end lost 1 base, the J end lost 0 bases, and 3 bases lay between the germline ends. For the CDR3, the DNA is TGTGCCAGCAGTTTAGGGACTAACTATGGCTACACCTTC. Its protein product is CASSLGTNYGYTF.

This clonotype has just a few counts. The chain is built from TRBV7-2 and TRBJ1-1, with no clear D. The CDR3 sequence is 14 residues long. V lost 0 bases, J lost 1 base, and 6 bases lay in between. Germline-derived CDR1 and CDR2 are SGHTA and FQGNSA. Here the CDR3 reads CASSLAHRNTEAFF. The DNA for the CDR3 is TGTGCCAGCAGCTTAGCGCACAGGAACACTGAAGCTTTCTTT. Together with reference TRBV7-2 and TRBJ1-1, the CDR3 gives the full variable domain: GAGVSQSPSNKVTEKGKDVELRCDPISGHTALYWYRQSLGQGLEFLIYFQGNSAPDKSGLPSDRFSAERTGGSVSTLTIQRTQQEDSAVYLCASSLAHRNTEAFFGQGTRLTVV.

This sequence joins TRBV27 and TRBJ2-3; TRBD2 matches 12 bases. The CDR3 covers 17 residues. V lost 5 bases, J lost 6 bases, and 12 bases stayed unmatched. Germline V gene sequence: CDR1 MNHEY, CDR2 SMNVEV (reference sequence). The CDR3 DNA is TGTGCCAGCAGTAGATACGGACTAGCGGGGATACTGGATACGCAGTATTTT. It specifies CASSRYGLAGILDTQYF.

This clonotype has a handful of counts. The V and J genes are TRBV6-2 or TRBV6-3 and TRBJ2-2; no reliable D call. V was shortened by 2 bases and J by 3 bases, with 7 bases between the two germline ends. Germline V gives CDR1 MNHEY, CDR2 SVGEGT. The CDR3 totals 14 residues. CDR3 region: CASSYNPHTGELFF. In nucleotides, the CDR3 is TGTGCCAGCAGTTACAACCCTCACACCGGGGAGCTGTTTTTT.